The clone carrying this TCR beta chain was seen repeatedly, ten times or more. Mismatch with germline at one junction end may stem from a read error. This entry is derived from a study of regulatory T cells in long-lasting Graves disease. Time point specified: persistent/refractory GD, antithyroid drugs over 5 years with positive TRAb. RNA from PBMCs was the source of the TCR library. Doctors identified Graves' disease using the American Thyroid Association guidelines. To make TCR beta libraries, researchers used iRepertoire HTBI primers and Arm-PCR of CDR3 regions. TCRdb processed the multiplex PCR reads anew with MiXCR; each CDR3 protein has one entry. Found here are approximately 350,000 distinct CDR3 sequences, more than 20% of them singletons; the top ten hold approximately 28%. Germline V gene sequence: CDR1 LNHNV, CDR2 YYDKDF (reference sequence). The CDR3 spans 14 residues.

This rearrangement joins TRBV15 to TRBJ2-5; unclear D gene. The sequencing used peripheral blood mononuclear cells (PBMCs), collected when the disease was refractory, from a patient treated with antithyroid drugs. The sequence was collected from a woman between 40 and 55 years old with Graves disease. The DNA of the CDR3 is TGTGCCACCGGCAGTAGGGTAGATCAAGAGACCCAGTACTTC. Residues: CATGSRVDQETQYF. Combining the CDR3 with reference TRBV15 and TRBJ2-5 gives the whole variable domain DAMVIQNPRYQVTQFGKPVTLSCSQTLNHNVMYWYQQKSSQAPKLLFHYYDKDFNNEADTPDNFQSRRPNTSFCFLDIRSPGLGDTAMYLCATGSRVDQETQYFGPGTRLLVL.